The clone carrying this TCR beta chain was seen a single time. Its antigen is currently unknown. These data come from a study of OX40 agonist ivuxolimab in advanced cancers. Looking at the study overall: In this cohort, patients received ivuxolimab, an agonistic anti-OX40 (CD134) antibody. The study reported partial responses in three patients: one hepatocellular carcinoma, two cutaneous melanoma. Prior checkpoint blockade (anti-PD-1, anti-PD-L1 or anti-CTLA-4) was permitted; about 40% had it. The study, taken as a whole, reports: On average, CD8+ T cells showed a greater number of expanded clones than CD4+.

Per germline, CDR1 SGHRS and CDR2 YFSETQ. Trimming took off 4 bases at V and 2 bases at J, with 9 bases between the two ends. The CDR3 spans 13 residues. Profiled with immunoSEQ multiplex PCR; TCRdb holds only in-frame clones, not every one. The sample contains tens of thousands of clones, about 81% of which appear only once. The TCR comes from an adult with an advanced solid tumor such as melanoma, head and neck, liver or kidney cancer. This chain links TRBV5-1 with TRBJ2-5, with a tentative D call TRBD2 (6 bases). This sample comprised CD4+ or CD8+ T cells sorted from blood, obtained in a trial of the OX40 agonist ivuxolimab. For the CDR3, the DNA is TGCGCCAGCAGCGCGGCGGGGCAAGAGACCCAGTACTTC. This codes for CASSAAGQETQYF.